This T cell receptor beta chain was identified during a study of blood T cell repertoires in COVID-19. Assay: immunoSEQ multiplex PCR; the TCRdb copy retains only in-frame clones and omits some. The data show hundreds of thousands of clones, approximately 80% seen once. The sequencing sample was made of peripheral blood. The source of this sequence is an elderly man with acute or convalescent COVID-19.

This CDR3 is CASSPQAAYSYEQYF. CDR3 nucleotides: TGTGCCAGCAGCCCTCAGGCTGCCTACTCCTACGAGCAGTACTTC. V is TRBV7-6 and J is TRBJ2-7; no clear D. Germline-derived CDR1 and CDR2 are SGHVS and FNYEAQ. CDR3 length: 15 amino acids. V was pared by 5 bases and J by 0 bases, with 14 bases between.